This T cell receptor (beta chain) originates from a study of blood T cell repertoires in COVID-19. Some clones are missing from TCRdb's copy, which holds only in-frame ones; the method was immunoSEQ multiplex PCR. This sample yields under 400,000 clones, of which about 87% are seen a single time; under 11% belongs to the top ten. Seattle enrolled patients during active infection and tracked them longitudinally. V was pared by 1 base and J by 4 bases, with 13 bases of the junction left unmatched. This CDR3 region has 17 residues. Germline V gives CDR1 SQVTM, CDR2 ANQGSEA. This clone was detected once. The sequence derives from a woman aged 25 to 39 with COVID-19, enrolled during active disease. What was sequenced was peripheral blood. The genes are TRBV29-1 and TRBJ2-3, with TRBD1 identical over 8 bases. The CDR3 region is CSVEGTPTGDFADTQYF. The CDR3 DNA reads TGCAGCGTTGAAGGGACCCCGACAGGGGACTTCGCAGATACGCAGTATTTT.